Listed below are T cell receptor beta chains from one sample, sequenced in a study of cytomegalovirus exposure and HLA in healthy donors. Using immunoSEQ multiplex PCR, the repertoire was profiled, and TCRdb retains in-frame clones only, with some absent. Altogether about 180,000 clones are present, 75% to 85% being singletons, with the ten largest covering approximately 3.7%. Sequencing was done on a sample of PBMCs. The origin of the receptors is a woman aged 60-75 years in good health and CMV-seropositive. CDR3s include the opening cysteine and the closing phenylalanine or tryptophan. Each record gives: J gene, clone size, D gene, V gene, CDR3 DNA, CDR3 protein. A D gene is named only where the DNA matches it firmly. Clone size is not always given. Where it is, it says once, few, many or a class for expanded clones.

TRBJ1-5 . TRBD1 TRBV19 TGTGCCAGTAGTATCATCGGTGCAGGGGGCTTTAAGCCCCAGCATTTT CASSIIGAGGFKPQHF
TRBJ1-3 few TRBD1 TRBV30 TGTGCCTGGAGGACAGGGGTTGGAAACACCATATATTTT CAWRTGVGNTIYF
TRBJ2-3 few . TRBV6-6 TGTGCCAGCAGTTACTCTGTGGGACTCACAGATACGCAGTATTTT CASSYSVGLTDTQYF
TRBJ1-6 . . TRBV10-3 TGTGCCATCAGAACAGGGAATTCACCCCTCCACTTT CAIRTGNSPLHF
TRBJ2-2 . . TRBV7-6 TGTGCCAGCAGCCTCCCGGGACAAGACCCCGGGGAGCTGTTTTTT CASSLPGQDPGELFF
TRBJ2-6 . TRBD1 TRBV30 TGTGCCTGGAGCCTGACAGGGGGGGGGTCTGGGGCCAACGGCCTGACTTTC CAWSLTGGGSGANGLTF
TRBJ2-7 . . TRBV15 TGTGCCACCAGCAGTGAGCGCGAGCAGTACTTC CATSSEREQYF
TRBJ2-1 . . TRBV29-1 TGCAGCGTTGGACAGGGACTGTTCTACAATGAGCAGTTCTTC CSVGQGLFYNEQFF
TRBJ2-3 . . TRBV27 TGTGCCAGCAGTTTTGTCCGGGGAAAGGGCCCAGATACGCAGTATTTT CASSFVRGKGPDTQYF
TRBJ1-6 . . TRBV27 TGTGCCGACGCCGGGGAGATTTATTCACCCCTCCACTTT CADAGEIYSPLHF
TRBJ2-3 . . TRBV7-2 TGTGCCAGCAGCTTAAACGGGGGAGGTGATACGCAGTATTTT CASSLNGGGDTQYF
TRBJ1-6 . TRBD1 TRBV28 TGTGCCAGCAGGATCGGGGACAGGGTAAAATCACCCCTCCACTTT CASRIGDRVKSPLHF
TRBJ1-1 . . TRBV21-1 TGTGCCAGCAGCACGCCCCGGGGGGAGCATGGAGCTTTCTTT CASSTPRGEHGAFF
TRBJ2-7 . . TRBV7-9 TGTGCCAGCAGCTCAACAGGTCCGTCATATAAATACTTC CASSSTGPSYKYF
TRBJ2-2 . TRBD1 TRBV5-1 TGCGCCAGCAGCGCCGACAGGGGGCTCACCGGGGAGCTGTTTTTT CASSADRGLTGELFF
TRBJ2-3 . TRBD1 TRBV5-4 TGTGCCAGCAGCTTGGGAAAGGGACAGGGGACAGATACGCAGTATTTT CASSLGKGQGTDTQYF
TRBJ1-1 . . TRBV20-1 TGCAGTGCCAGGGGTGATACTGAAGCTTTCTTT CSARGDTEAFF
TRBJ1-1 few TRBD1 TRBV28 TGTGCCAGCAGTTGGGACAGGTCCCACACTGAAGCTTTCTTT CASSWDRSHTEAFF
TRBJ1-2 . . TRBV27 TGTGCCAGCAGTTTCTCTCAAGACACTCAATACACCTTC CASSFSQDTQYTF
TRBJ2-7 . . TRBV9 TGTGCCAGCAGCGTAGGCGTAGGGGGTTTCGAGCAGTACTTC CASSVGVGGFEQYF
TRBJ2-5 . . TRBV9 TGTGCCAGCAGCGTAGATGAGATGTGGAGAGAGACCCAGTACTTC CASSVDEMWRETQYF
TRBJ2-7 . TRBD2 TRBV28 TGTGCGAGCGGGACTCCTTACGAGCAGTACTTC CASGTPYEQYF
TRBJ2-7 once TRBD2 TRBV5-4 TGTGCCAGCAGCTTGGGGATAGCGGGGACCTACGAGCAGTACTTC CASSLGIAGTYEQYF
TRBJ2-4 . . TRBV29-1 TGCAGCCCCTACTCAAGCAGAGCCAAAAACAGTCAGTACTTC CSPYSSRAKNSQYF
TRBJ2-1 . . TRBV9 TGTGCCAGCAGCGTAGCTTCGAGGGCCCACAATGAGCAGTTCTTC CASSVASRAHNEQFF
TRBJ2-5 . TRBD1 TRBV6-4 TGTGCCAGCAGTGACCGGGACAGGGGGCAAGAGACCCAGTACTTC CASSDRDRGQETQYF
TRBJ1-2 . TRBD1 TRBV19 TGTGCCAGTAGTGAAAGCGCAGGGGGTGGTGGCTACACCTTC CASSESAGGGGYTF
TRBJ2-7 . TRBD2 TRBV28 TGTGCCAGCAGAACCGGTGGGGGACTAGCGGGGACCTCGGGTCGTGTAGGGCAGTACTTC CASRTGGGLAGTSGRVGQYF
TRBJ2-1 . TRBD2 TRBV28 TGTGCCAGCAGTTTATACGGGGGGGCCGGTGGGGTTCATGAGCAGTTCTTC CASSLYGGAGGVHEQFF